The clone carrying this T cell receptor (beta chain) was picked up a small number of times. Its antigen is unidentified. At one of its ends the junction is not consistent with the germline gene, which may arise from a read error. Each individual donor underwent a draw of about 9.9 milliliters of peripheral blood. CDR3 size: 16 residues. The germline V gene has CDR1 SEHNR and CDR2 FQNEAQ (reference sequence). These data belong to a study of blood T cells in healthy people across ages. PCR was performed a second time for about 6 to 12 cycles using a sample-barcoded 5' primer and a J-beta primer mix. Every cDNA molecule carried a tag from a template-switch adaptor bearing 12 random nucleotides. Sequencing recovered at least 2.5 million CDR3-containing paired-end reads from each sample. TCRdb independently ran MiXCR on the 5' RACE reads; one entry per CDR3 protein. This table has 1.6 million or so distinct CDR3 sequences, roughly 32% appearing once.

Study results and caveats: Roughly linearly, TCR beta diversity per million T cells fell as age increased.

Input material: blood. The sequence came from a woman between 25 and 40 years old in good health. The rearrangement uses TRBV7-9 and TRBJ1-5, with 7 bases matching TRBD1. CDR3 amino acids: CASSPGQVYSKQPQHF. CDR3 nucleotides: TGTGCCAGCAGCCCCGGACAGGTTTATAGCAAGCAGCCCCAGCATTTT.